This TCR beta chain was retrieved from a study of cytomegalovirus exposure and HLA in healthy donors. Study-wide results and limits: When analyzed later, a missense DCLRE1C variant was found to be linked to TCR beta V- and J-gene trimming.

60 Vbeta and 13 Jbeta primers were used in PCR. This table comes from immunoSEQ multiplex PCR, and its TCRdb copy is limited to in-frame clones, with some not included. This listing includes 130,000 or so clones. To note about this clone: Its specificity is unknown.

CDR1 and CDR2 from the germline V gene are ENHRY and SYGVKD. The CDR3 is 15 residues long. The germline V and J ends were trimmed by 2 bases and 4 bases, with 12 bases remaining between them. The sequenced sample consisted of PBMCs. This clonotype was obtained from a woman aged 35 to 49 in good health and CMV-seronegative. The chain recombines TRBV10-3 with TRBJ1-5; possible D gene TRBD1, 6 bases. Here the CDR3 reads CAISEGLRGNQPQHF. CDR3 coding DNA: TGTGCCATCAGTGAGGGGCTGAGGGGGAATCAGCCCCAGCATTTT.